The present entry profiles one TCR beta chain with its context. These data belong to a study of control samples from healthy donors and cancer patients. The CDR3 runs 14 residues. Trimming stripped 0 bases from V and 5 bases from J, with 10 bases between. CDR1 WNHNN and CDR2 SYGVQD come from the germline V gene (reference sequence). The repertoire was sequenced with immunoSEQ multiplex PCR; TCRdb's copy has only in-frame clones and lacks some. The top ten clones hold 2.9% of a sample with around 120,000 clones, roughly 86% of them seen once. The TCR was taken from a man in his 60s in good health. Sequencing input: blood. The chain joins TRBV10-1 to TRBJ2-5; D perhaps matches TRBD1 (5 bases). Here the CDR3 reads CASSESAGRETQYF. The CDR3 coding sequence is TGCGCCAGCAGTGAGTCGGCAGGGCGGGAGACCCAGTACTTC.